A single sample is the source of the 13 T cell receptor beta chains below, sequenced in a study of blood T cell repertoires in COVID-19. Here immunoSEQ multiplex PCR was the method, and the copy in TCRdb shows in-frame clones only, minus some. Seen here are 350,000 to 400,000 clones, roughly 90% observed once, and the top ten hold roughly 0.9%. Sequencing was performed on PBMCs or T cells enriched from blood (not recorded which). The receptors originated from a woman between 40 and 50 years old who had been exposed to COVID-19.

This chain connects TRBV2 to TRBJ1-1; 7 bases fit TRBD1. Germline V gene data show CDR1 as SNHLY and CDR2 as FYNNEI. V trimming: 6 bases; J trimming: 5 bases; junction bases outside the gene matches: 3. The CDR3 runs to 12 residues. The CDR3: CASSYRGTEAFF. In nucleotides, the CDR3 is TGTGCCAGCAGCTACAGGGGTACTGAAGCTTTCTTT. The whole variable domain, remainder taken from reference TRBV2 and TRBJ1-1, is EPEVTQTPSHQVTQMGQEVILRCVPISNHLYFYWYRQILGQKVEFLVSFYNNEISEKSEIFDDQFSVERPDGSNFTLKIRSTKLEDSAMYFCASSYRGTEAFFGQGTRLTVV.

The chain carries TRBV5-1 and TRBJ1-1, with D possibly TRBD1 on 5 matching bases. This CDR3 comprises 18 residues. V was clipped by 4 bases and J by 1 base, with 23 bases between them. Germline V gene data show CDR1 as SGHRS and CDR2 as YFSETQ. The CDR3 region has the DNA TGCGCCAGCAGCGAGGGGATGGGGAGGGGCAGAGGGAACACTGAAGCTTTCTTT. This codes for CASSEGMGRGRGNTEAFF.

The CDR3 coding sequence is TGTGCCAGCAGCTTAGTCCCGGGGTCACACACCGGGGAGCTGTTTTTT. It is translated as CASSLVPGSHTGELFF. The chain combines TRBV7-9 with TRBJ2-2, with a possible D match to TRBD2 (5 bases). The germline V gene has CDR1 SEHNR and CDR2 FQNEAQ (reference sequence). Trimming removed 1 base at V and 3 bases at J, with 12 bases between. CDR3 length equals 16 residues. Full variable domain (remainder filled in from reference TRBV7-9 and TRBJ2-2): DTGVSQNPRHKITKRGQNVTFRCDPISEHNRLYWYRQTLGQGPEFLTYFQNEAQLEKSRLLSDRFSAERPKGSFSTLEIQRTEQGDSAMYLCASSLVPGSHTGELFFGEGSRLTVL.

The chain uses TRBV2 and TRBJ1-2, with 11 bases lining up with TRBD1. The V gene's germline CDR1 is SNHLY and CDR2 FYNNEI. V shed 7 bases and J 8 bases; nucleotides not matched to a gene: 12. There are 15 residues in the CDR3. CDR3 coding DNA: TGTGCCAGCAACACCCCGGACAGGGGGCAAGAGGGCTACACCTTC. It encodes CASNTPDRGQEGYTF.

V gene TRBV5-4 combines with J gene TRBJ2-2; 10 bases match TRBD2. The germline CDR1 and CDR2 sequences are SGHNT and YYREEE (reference sequence). Germline trimming cut 4 bases from V and 5 bases from J; bases unmatched to any gene: 8. There are 16 residues in the CDR3. The CDR3 DNA follows: TGTGCCAGCAGCCCGACCGGGACTAGCGCAACCGGGGAGCTGTTTTTT. It encodes CASSPTGTSATGELFF.

The chain uses TRBV12-3 or TRBV12-4 and TRBJ1-1, with 7 bases aligning to TRBD1. The trim removed 4 bases at V and 4 bases at J, leaving 3 bases unmatched. The CDR3 totals 13 residues. The CDR3 loop reads CASSSGGSTEAFF. The CDR3 DNA follows: TGTGCCAGCAGTTCAGGGGGAAGCACTGAAGCTTTCTTT.

Worth noting for this clone: A junction boundary mismatches the germline segment, possibly from a read error. The genes are TRBV2 and TRBJ1-1; no reliable D call. Germline assignment: CDR1 SNHLY and CDR2 FYNNEI. The CDR3 runs 9 residues. CDR3 coding DNA: TGTGCCAGCAGTGAAGCGGGCCCTTTT. This gives the protein CASSEAGPF.

This chain uses TRBV7-2 with TRBJ2-6, with no clear D. The CDR3 has 16 amino acids. Germline V CDR1 and CDR2: SGHTA, FQGNSA. The V gene lost 4 bases and the J gene lost 0 bases, with 10 bases spanning the gap. The CDR3 protein is CASSSSTDSGANVLTF. The DNA for the CDR3 is TGTGCCAGCAGCTCCTCAACAGACTCTGGGGCCAACGTCCTGACTTTC.

The CDR3 here is CASSQPATGTNYGYTF. The CDR3 region has the DNA TGCGCCAGCAGCCAACCCGCTACCGGGACTAACTATGGCTACACCTTC. This chain uses TRBV4-1 with TRBJ1-2; D unresolved. Trimming took off 2 bases at V and 0 bases at J, with 13 bases between the two ends. The CDR3 consists of 16 residues. CDR1 and CDR2 (germline): MGHRA, YSYEKL.

The rearrangement joins TRBV6-6 to TRBJ1-5, with D possibly being TRBD1 (5 bases). The CDR3 spans 15 residues. Looked up from germline, CDR1 is MNHNY and CDR2 is SVGAGI (reference sequence). Trimming took off 6 bases at V and 7 bases at J, with 19 bases between the two ends. CDR3 nucleotides: TGTGCCAGCAGCCCCTCTTGGGGGGGTGACCAGCCCCAGCATTTT. Translating it yields CASSPSWGGDQPQHF.

This clone was seen just once. This sample also contains other DNA sequences that code for the same CDR3. The chain employs TRBV7-9 and TRBJ1-5; no clear D gene. Germline V gene sequence: CDR1 SEHNR, CDR2 FQNEAQ (reference sequence). CDR3 length: 13 amino acids. V was cut by 5 bases and J by 2 bases, with 7 bases left in between. The CDR3 is CASSPQGNQPQHF. CDR3 nucleotides: TGTGCCAGCAGCCCGCAGGGCAATCAGCCCCAGCATTTT.

Details on this clone: In the same sample, other DNA sequences code for this CDR3. J is TRBJ1-1 and V is TRBV5-1; perhaps TRBD1 as D (5 bases). Germline V gives CDR1 SGHRS, CDR2 YFSETQ. The CDR3 has 15 amino acids. V was cut by 0 bases and J by 0 bases, with 9 bases left in between. CDR3 amino acids: CASSLAAGMNTEAFF. The CDR3 region has the DNA TGCGCCAGCAGCTTGGCAGCAGGGATGAACACTGAAGCTTTCTTT.

The chain carries TRBV5-1 and TRBJ2-1, with TRBD2 matching 14 bases. CDR1 SGHRS and CDR2 YFSETQ come from the germline V gene. Trimming at V came to 2 bases and at J to 7 bases, leaving 11 bases not matched to a gene. This CDR3 has 18 amino acids. CDR3 amino acids: CASSFSLGLAGGRNEQFF. The CDR3 DNA is TGCGCCAGCAGCTTCTCTCTCGGACTAGCGGGGGGAAGAAATGAGCAGTTCTTC.